This TCR beta chain was sequenced in a study of beta chain features in type 1 diabetes. Points from the study as a whole: The similarity of naive, central memory and Treg TCRB repertoires appeared greater among patients than among healthy donors. There were fewer insertions and more deletions at the VDJ junctions of type 1 diabetes patients. A moderate, significant TCRB CDR3 shortening appeared in type 1 diabetes across four CD4+ subsets.

CDR3 size: 14 residues. Germline V CDR1 and CDR2: SNHLY, FYNNEI. Trimming cost V 8 bases and J 1 base; bases outside gene matches: 6. Expressed TCRB transcripts got sequenced, as all isolated RNA was reverse transcribed. The table came from immunoSEQ multiplex PCR; TCRdb's copy has only in-frame clones and leaves some out. The sample lists tens of thousands of clones, roughly 31% seen once, with 0.4% to 0.55% in the top ten. This clone was seen more than once but under ten times. As yet, its antigen is unknown. The sequence was obtained from a woman between 18 and 29 years old in good health. The J gene is TRBJ2-7, the V gene TRBV2, with TRBD1 matching 9 bases. The material sequenced was stem cell memory CD4+ T cells from blood. CDR3 loop: CASGQGQQSYEQYF. The CDR3 DNA sequence: TGTGCCAGCGGACAGGGGCAACAGTCCTACGAGCAGTACTTC.